This TCR beta chain was sequenced during a study of blood T cell repertoires in COVID-19. About the study: In each case, the material was cDNA or gDNA derived from T cells, B-cell-depleted T cells, or PBMCs.

V shed 4 bases, J shed 8 bases, and the junction held 10 bases outside the gene matches. CDR3 length: 15 amino acids. In germline, CDR1 is SGHRS, CDR2 YFSETQ. Only in-frame clones appear in the TCRdb table, and some are missing; sequencing was by immunoSEQ multiplex PCR. The repertoire holds 15,000 to 20,000 clones, about 90% seen once, with approximately 4.2% in the top ten. The sequenced material came from peripheral blood. The J gene is TRBJ2-1, the V gene TRBV5-1; 9 nucleotides match TRBD1. This sequence was found in a man in his 60s with active COVID-19. The CDR3 protein is CASSRGTGIGHEQFF. CDR3 in DNA: TGCGCCAGCAGCCGGGGGACAGGGATTGGCCATGAGCAGTTCTTC.